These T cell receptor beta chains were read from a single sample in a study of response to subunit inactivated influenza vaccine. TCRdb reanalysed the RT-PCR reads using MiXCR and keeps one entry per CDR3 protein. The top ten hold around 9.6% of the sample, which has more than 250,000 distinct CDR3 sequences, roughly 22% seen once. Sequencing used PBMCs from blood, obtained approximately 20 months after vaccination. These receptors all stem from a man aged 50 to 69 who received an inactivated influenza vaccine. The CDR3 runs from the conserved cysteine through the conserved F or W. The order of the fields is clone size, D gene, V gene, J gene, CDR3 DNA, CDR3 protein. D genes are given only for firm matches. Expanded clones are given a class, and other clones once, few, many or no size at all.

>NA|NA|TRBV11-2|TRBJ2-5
TGTGCCAGCAGCTTGTTGGGAGGTGGCAGGGACCCAGAGACCCAGTACTTC
CASSLLGGGRDPETQYF
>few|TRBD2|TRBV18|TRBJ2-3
TGTGCCAGCTCACCATCCGACCAGCGGGAGTTGGTAGATACGCAGTATTTT
CASSPSDQRELVDTQYF
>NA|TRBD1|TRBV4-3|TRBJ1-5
TGCGCCAGCAGCCAAGCGCCAGGGGGCGGACAGCCCCAGCATTTT
CASSQAPGGGQPQHF
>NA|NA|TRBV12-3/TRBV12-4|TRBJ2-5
TGTGCCAGCAGTCGGACTCGGCAAGAGACCCAGTACTTC
CASSRTRQETQYF
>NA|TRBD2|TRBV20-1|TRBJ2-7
TGCAGTGCTAACCCCCTCGGGGGGACCTACGAGCAGTACTTC
CSANPLGGTYEQYF
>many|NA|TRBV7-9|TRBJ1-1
TGTGCCAGCAGCTTAGCGAGGGCAGCGAACACTGAAGCTTTCTTT
CASSLARAANTEAFF
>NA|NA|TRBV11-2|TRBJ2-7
TGTGCCAGCAGCCCGGCTGTGATGGGCAGGGGATACGAGCAGTACTTC
CASSPAVMGRGYEQYF
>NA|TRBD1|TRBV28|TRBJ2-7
TGTGCCAGCAGTTTAGGAGGACAGGGCCTCGAGCAGTACTTC
CASSLGGQGLEQYF
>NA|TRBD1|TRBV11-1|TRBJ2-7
TGTGCCAGCAGCTCAGACAGGGGCAGGCGGGAAACCCTCTACGAGCAGTACTTC
CASSSDRGRRETLYEQYF
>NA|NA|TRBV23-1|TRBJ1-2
TGCGCCAGCAGCGGAACGTCTAGCCCCTATGGCTACACCTTC
CASSGTSSPYGYTF
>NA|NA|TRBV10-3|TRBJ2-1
TGTGCCATCAGGGGGGGGGACAACCATGAGCAGTTCTTC
CAIRGGDNHEQFF
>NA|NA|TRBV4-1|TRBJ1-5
TGCGCCAGCAGCCAACTCAGTTTTAGAGGCAATCAGCCCCAGCATTTT
CASSQLSFRGNQPQHF
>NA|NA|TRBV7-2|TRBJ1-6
TGTGCCAGCAGCCCCCAGACAGCCTTTAATTCACCCCTCCACTTT
CASSPQTAFNSPLHF
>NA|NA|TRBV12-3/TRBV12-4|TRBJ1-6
TGTGCCGTCAGGGAGAGCTCCTATAATTCACCCCTCCACTTT
CAVRESSYNSPLHF
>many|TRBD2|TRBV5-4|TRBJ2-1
TGTGCCGCGGGGACTAGCGGGAGAAGTTTGGAAAATGAGCAGTTCTTC
CAAGTSGRSLENEQFF
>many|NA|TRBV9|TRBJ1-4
TGTGCCAGCAGCGTAATGGGGCGTGGGAATGAAAAACTGTTTTTT
CASSVMGRGNEKLFF
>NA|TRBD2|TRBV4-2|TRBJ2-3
TGTGCCAGCAGCAAGCAATCGGGACTAGCGATACTATCTAGCACAGATACGCAGTATTTT
CASSKQSGLAILSSTDTQYF
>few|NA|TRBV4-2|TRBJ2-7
TGTGCCAGCAGCCAAGATTCTAGCAGTCTCTACGAGCAGTACTTC
CASSQDSSSLYEQYF
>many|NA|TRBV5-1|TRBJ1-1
TGCGCCAGCAGCTTGGACAGCATGAACACTGAAGCTTTCTTT
CASSLDSMNTEAFF
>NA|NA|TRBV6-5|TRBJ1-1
TGTGCCAGCAGTTACAGGGTGAAGGACACTGAAGCTTTCTTT
CASSYRVKDTEAFF
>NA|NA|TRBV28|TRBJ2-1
TGTGCCAGCAGTTTGGCTAGCAGCAATGAGCAGTTCTTC
CASSLASSNEQFF
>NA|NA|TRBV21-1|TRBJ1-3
TGTGCCAGCAGCGAAACAGGGGGTATAGGCCCCTTCTCTGGAAACACCATATATTTT
CASSETGGIGPFSGNTIYF
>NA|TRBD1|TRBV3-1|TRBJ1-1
TGTGCCAGCAGCCAAGTTAGGACAGGGGTAGGGAACACTGAAGCTTTCTTT
CASSQVRTGVGNTEAFF
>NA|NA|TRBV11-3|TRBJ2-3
TGTGCCAGCAGCCGAGCGCACGGCACAGATACGCAGTATTTT
CASSRAHGTDTQYF
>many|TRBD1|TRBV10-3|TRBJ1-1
TGTGCCATCAGTGAGGGACAGGCGTACTTGAACACTGAAGCTTTCTTT
CAISEGQAYLNTEAFF
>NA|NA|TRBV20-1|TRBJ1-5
TGCAGTGCTAGAGACGGGGGCGGCAATCAGCCCCAGCATTTT
CSARDGGGNQPQHF
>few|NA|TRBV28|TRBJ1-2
TGTGCCAGCAGCAAGGGGGGCGACTATGGCTACACCTTC
CASSKGGDYGYTF
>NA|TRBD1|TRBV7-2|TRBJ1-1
TGTGCCAGCAGCACAGACAGGGACCGCATGAACACTGAAGCTTTCTTT
CASSTDRDRMNTEAFF
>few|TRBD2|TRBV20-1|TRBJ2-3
TGCAGTTCCTCCCTTAGCGGGAGGGCCAGAGATACGCAGTATTTT
CSSSLSGRARDTQYF
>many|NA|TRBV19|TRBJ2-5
TGTGCCAGTAGTAATCCCCGAAGCAGAATAGAGACCCAGTACTTC
CASSNPRSRIETQYF
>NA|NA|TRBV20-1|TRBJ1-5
TGCAGTGCTAGAGAGGGTTGGTTACAGGGCCGTTATCAGCCCCAGCATTTT
CSAREGWLQGRYQPQHF